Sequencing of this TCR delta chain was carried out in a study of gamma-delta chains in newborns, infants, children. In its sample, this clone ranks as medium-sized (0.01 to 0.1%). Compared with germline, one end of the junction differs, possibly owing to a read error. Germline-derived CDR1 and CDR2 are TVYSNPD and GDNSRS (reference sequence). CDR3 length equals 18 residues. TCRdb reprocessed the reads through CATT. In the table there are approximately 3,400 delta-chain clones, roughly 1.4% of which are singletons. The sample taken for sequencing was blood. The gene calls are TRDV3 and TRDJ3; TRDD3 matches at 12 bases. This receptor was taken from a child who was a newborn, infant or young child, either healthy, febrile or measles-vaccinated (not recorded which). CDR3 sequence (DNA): TGTGCCTCAAGTACTGGGGGATACTCTTCCTGGGACACCCAACAGATGTTTTTC. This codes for CASSTGGYSSWDTQQMFF. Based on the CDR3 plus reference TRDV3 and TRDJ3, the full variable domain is CDKVTQSSPDQTVASGSEVVLLCTYDTVYSNPDLFWYRIRPDYSFQFVFYGDNSRSEGADFTQGRFSVKHILTQKAFHLVISPVRTEDSATYYCASSTGGYSSWDTQQMFFGTGIKLFVEP.